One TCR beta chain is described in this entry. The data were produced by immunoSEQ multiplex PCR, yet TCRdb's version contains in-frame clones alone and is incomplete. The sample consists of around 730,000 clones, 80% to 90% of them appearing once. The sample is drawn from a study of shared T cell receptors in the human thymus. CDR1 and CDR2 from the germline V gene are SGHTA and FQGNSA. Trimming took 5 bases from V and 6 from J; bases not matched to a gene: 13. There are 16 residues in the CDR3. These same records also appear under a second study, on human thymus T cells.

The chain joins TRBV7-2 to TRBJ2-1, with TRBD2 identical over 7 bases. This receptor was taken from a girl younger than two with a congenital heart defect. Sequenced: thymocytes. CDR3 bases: TGTGCCAGCAGCCCAATTGTGGGGGGGGGTAGCAATGAGCAGTTCTTC. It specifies CASSPIVGGGSNEQFF.